Below, 27 T cell receptor beta chains from the same sample are listed, as sequenced in a study of blood T cell repertoires in COVID-19. The assay was immunoSEQ multiplex PCR, and TCRdb's table has in-frame clones only and misses some. The sample carries fewer than 200,000 clones, about 85% recorded once. The sequencing sample was made of peripheral blood. The receptors come from a man aged 55 to 70 with acute or convalescent COVID-19.

This chain links TRBV21-1 with TRBJ1-5; TRBD1 is the table's D call, not checked against the DNA. TRBV21-1 is reported as a pseudogene. The CDR3 has 20 residues. The CDR3 loop is CASSKVRTGEGVYSNQPQHF. CDR3 in DNA: TGTGCCAGCAGCAAAGTAAGGACAGGGGAGGGAGTATATAGCAATCAGCCCCAGCATTTT.

CDR3 region: CASAPQGSGNTIYF. CDR3 DNA: TGCGCCAGCGCCCCCCAGGGTTCTGGAAACACCATATATTTT. The genes are TRBV5-1 and TRBJ1-3; a weak D match, TRBD1 (5 bases). Trimming stripped 7 bases from V and 1 base from J, with 12 bases between. The germline CDR1 and CDR2 sequences are SGHRS and YFSETQ. CDR3 length equals 14 residues.

The chain has TRBV6-5 and TRBJ2-1; 9 bases line up with TRBD2. The CDR3 contains 16 residues. Trimming at V came to 1 base and at J to 2 bases, leaving 3 bases not matched to a gene. CDR1 is MNHEY, CDR2 SVGAGI, per germline. The CDR3 region is CASSYLREGPYNEQFF. DNA for the CDR3: TGTGCCAGCAGTTACTTGCGGGAGGGCCCCTACAATGAGCAGTTCTTC.

This clone was seen only once. CDR3 region: CAWTASGVGGTYEQYF. The CDR3 DNA follows: TGTGCCTGGACCGCCAGCGGGGTGGGGGGGACCTACGAGCAGTACTTC. The V call is TRBV30, the J call TRBJ2-7, with 7 bases aligning to TRBD2. From germline, CDR1 is GTSNPN and CDR2 SVGIG (reference sequence). The trim removed 4 bases at V and 2 bases at J, leaving 14 bases unmatched. This CDR3 comprises 16 residues.

The V gene is TRBV30, the J gene TRBJ1-3, with TRBD1 matching 7 bases. With V trimmed by 3 bases and J by 4 bases, 6 bases remained unmatched. In germline, CDR1 is GTSNPN, CDR2 SVGIG (reference sequence). The CDR3 has 14 residues. CDR3 sequence: CAWSRTGGGNTIYF. The CDR3 nucleotides read TGTGCCTGGAGCCGGACAGGAGGAGGAAACACCATATATTTT.

The chain has TRBV10-3 and TRBJ1-2, with D unclear. CDR1 ENHRY and CDR2 SYGVKD come from the germline V gene. CDR3 length equals 12 residues. V was shortened by 0 bases and J by 9 bases, with 8 bases between the two germline ends. The CDR3 is CAISESRASYTF. The DNA for the CDR3 is TGTGCCATCAGTGAGTCCCGAGCGAGCTACACCTTC.

The chain links TRBV24-1 to TRBJ2-3; D gene unclear. This CDR3 spans 14 amino acids. CDR1 KGHDR and CDR2 SFDVKD come from the germline V gene. V shed 6 bases and J shed 0 bases, with 9 bases lying between them. CDR3: CATSRRSSTDTQYF. Written as DNA, the CDR3 is TGTGCCACCAGTCGTCGGTCGAGCACAGATACGCAGTATTTT.

The chain employs TRBV27 and TRBJ1-1; the match to TRBD1 covers 9 bases. The CDR3 totals 11 residues. Germline V gene lookup returns CDR1 MNHEY and CDR2 SMNVEV (reference sequence). V lost 8 bases to trimming and J lost 11 bases; unmatched junction nucleotides: 6. The CDR3 nucleotides read TGTGCCAGCCGGACAGGGGCCGAGGCTTTCTTT. This sequence encodes CASRTGAEAFF.

The chain carries TRBV19 and TRBJ2-5, with TRBD2 as a possible D gene (5 bases). V was shortened by 0 bases and J by 7 bases, with 18 bases between the two germline ends. Germline loops: CDR1 LNHDA, CDR2 SQIVND (reference sequence). The CDR3 loop spans 16 amino acids. CDR3 sequence reads: CASSIEGTFVAGTQYF. The CDR3 region has the DNA TGTGCCAGTAGTATAGAAGGAACCTTCGTCGCGGGGACCCAGTACTTC.

V gene TRBV4-1 combines with J gene TRBJ2-1; 9 nucleotides align to TRBD2. The CDR3 is made up of 17 amino acids. V dropped 0 bases and J dropped 1; count of bases not matched to a gene: 4. From germline, CDR1 is MGHRA and CDR2 YSYEKL. The CDR3 loop reads CASSQEWAGGSYNEQFF. In nucleotides, the CDR3 is TGCGCCAGCAGCCAAGAATGGGCGGGGGGGTCCTACAATGAGCAGTTCTTC.

This clone was observed a few times. The CDR3 here is CASSTTGASEAFF. CDR3 sequence (DNA): TGTGCCAGTAGTACCACAGGGGCCTCTGAAGCTTTCTTT. This chain uses TRBV19 with TRBJ1-1; 7 bases match TRBD1. V was clipped by 4 bases and J by 6 bases; unmatched bases: 5. Looked up from germline, CDR1 is LNHDA and CDR2 is SQIVND (reference sequence). This CDR3 has 13 amino acids.

V usage is TRBV19 and J usage is TRBJ1-1; 9 nucleotides match TRBD1. The CDR3 consists of 14 residues. After removal of 5 bases from V and 7 bases from J, the junction contained 8 bases not matched to a gene. The V gene's germline CDR1 is LNHDA and CDR2 SQIVND (reference sequence). The CDR3 bases are TGTGCCAGTAGTCCCACAGGGGGCCAAAGTGAAGCTTTCTTT. As protein: CASSPTGGQSEAFF.

This clone was detected ten times or more. The chain has TRBV2 and TRBJ2-2; 10 bases align to TRBD1. There are 18 residues in the CDR3. With 7 bases clipped from V and 5 bases from J, the junction kept 16 bases outside the gene matches. Germline V gene sequence: CDR1 SNHLY, CDR2 FYNNEI. The CDR3, as DNA: TGTGCCAGCACCCTGTCGCGCTTGACAGGGGGCCGAACCGGGGAGCTGTTTTTT. This codes for CASTLSRLTGGRTGELFF.

The chain is built from TRBV10-3 and TRBJ1-2; TRBD1 aligns across 7 bases. V dropped 0 bases and J dropped 8; count of bases not matched to a gene: 6. The CDR3 length is 14 residues. Germline CDR1 reads ENHRY; CDR2 reads SYGVKD. CDR3 coding DNA: TGTGCCATCAGTGAGTCTGGACAGGTGCGAGGCTACACCTTC. This codes for CAISESGQVRGYTF.

V and J are TRBV24-1 and TRBJ2-1, with D maybe TRBD2 (5 bases). Trimming cost V 10 bases and J 6 bases, with 15 bases left between them. The CDR3 spans 13 residues. Germline-derived CDR1 and CDR2 are KGHDR and SFDVKD. CDR3: CATESSRANEQFF. In DNA, the CDR3 is TGTGCCACGGAATCCTCGCGGGCCAATGAGCAGTTCTTC.

This clone showed up just once. The rearrangement uses TRBV5-1 and TRBJ1-5; no reliable D call. With 0 bases removed from V and 9 bases from J, the gap between germline ends came to 13 bases. The V gene's germline CDR1 is SGHRS and CDR2 YFSETQ. This CDR3 spans 14 amino acids. The CDR3, as DNA: TGCGCCAGCAGCTTGGCCGGCGATCTAGGGCCCCAGCATTTT. This translates into CASSLAGDLGPQHF.

This chain uses TRBV5-1 with TRBJ1-2; TRBD1 matches at 8 bases. From germline, CDR1 is SGHRS and CDR2 YFSETQ. J was trimmed by 0 bases and V by 4 bases; bases with no gene match: 8. There are 16 residues in the CDR3. Here the CDR3 reads CASSDRDRLANYGYTF. In DNA form, the CDR3 reads TGCGCCAGCAGCGACCGGGACAGGCTAGCTAACTATGGCTACACCTTC.

This clone has a single count. The rearrangement joins TRBV24-1 to TRBJ1-5; 8 bases are a match to TRBD1. The V and J ends lost 6 bases and 2 bases, in that order; junction bases with no gene match: 5. CDR1 and CDR2 (germline): KGHDR, SFDVKD. The CDR3 runs 15 residues. This CDR3 reads CATSQGAGGNQPQHF. The DNA for the CDR3 is TGTGCCACCAGTCAGGGGGCTGGGGGCAATCAGCCCCAGCATTTT.

This chain links TRBV7-2 with TRBJ2-3; 9 nucleotides align to TRBD1. CDR1 and CDR2 (germline): SGHTA, FQGNSA. The CDR3 runs 13 residues. The V gene end was trimmed by 3 bases and the J gene end by 7 bases; junction bases not matched to a gene: 2. The CDR3 DNA reads as TGTGCCAGCAGCTTCGACAGGGGGAATACGCAGTATTTT. Amino acids: CASSFDRGNTQYF.

The genes are TRBV30 and TRBJ1-1, with 7 bases aligning to TRBD1. Trimming cost V 5 bases and J 1 base; bases outside gene matches: 1. CDR1 is GTSNPN, CDR2 SVGIG, per germline (reference sequence). The CDR3 is 12 amino acids. For the CDR3, the DNA is TGTGCCTGGGGACAGGCGAACACTGAAGCTTTCTTT. As protein: CAWGQANTEAFF. The full variable domain, completed using reference TRBV30 and TRBJ1-1, is SQTIHQWPATLVQPVGSPLSLECTVEGTSNPNLYWYRQAAGRGLQLLFYSVGIGQISSEVPQNLSASRPQDRQFILSSKKLLLSDSGFYLCAWGQANTEAFFGQGTRLTVV.

The chain recombines TRBV7-3 with TRBJ2-1; 7 nucleotides align to TRBD2. Germline-derived CDR1 and CDR2 are SGHTA and FQGTGA. V was clipped by 1 base and J by 0 bases; unmatched bases: 6. This CDR3 spans 17 amino acids. The DNA of the CDR3 is TGTGCCAGCAGCTTAAATAGCGGGTACGGCTCCTACAATGAGCAGTTCTTC. Its translation is CASSLNSGYGSYNEQFF. Full variable domain (rest looked up from reference TRBV7-3 and TRBJ2-1): GAGVSQTPSNKVTEKGKYVELRCDPISGHTALYWYRQSLGQGPEFLIYFQGTGAADDSGLPNDRFFAVRPEGSVSTLKIQRTERGDSAVYLCASSLNSGYGSYNEQFFGPGTRLTVL.

The CDR3 spells CASSRPPQGLVRGDTEAFF. In nucleotides, the CDR3 is TGTGCCAGCAGTCGTCCACCCCAGGGTCTAGTTCGTGGGGACACTGAAGCTTTCTTT. This sequence joins TRBV5-4 and TRBJ1-1, with a weak D call TRBD1 (5 bases). Germline CDR1 SGHNT, CDR2 YYREEE (reference sequence). The length of the CDR3 is 19 residues. V was cut by 5 bases and J by 3 bases, with 29 bases left in between.

The chain couples TRBV6-5 to TRBJ2-7; TRBD2 is a possible D gene (6 bases). Looked up from germline, CDR1 is MNHEY and CDR2 is SVGAGI. Trimming shortened V by 2 bases and J by 6 bases, and 11 bases separated the two germline ends. The CDR3 runs to 13 residues. CDR3 sequence reads: CASSYPGVSEQYF. The CDR3 DNA follows: TGTGCCAGCAGTTACCCGGGGGTCTCCGAGCAGTACTTC.

This clone came up a few times. The rearrangement links TRBV2 to TRBJ2-2; D is possibly TRBD1 (5 bases). Germline assignment: CDR1 SNHLY and CDR2 FYNNEI. The CDR3 runs to 14 residues. Deletions cut 10 bases from V and 2 bases from J, with 14 bases between. The CDR3 loop is CATDGDSNTGELFF. For the CDR3, the DNA is TGTGCCACGGACGGAGACAGTAACACCGGGGAGCTGTTTTTT.

The CDR3, as DNA: TGTGCCAGCAGTGGGTCCAAGGCAGGGCACTATGGCTACACCTTC. Protein sequence: CASSGSKAGHYGYTF. This rearrangement joins TRBV9 to TRBJ1-2, with a tentative D call TRBD1 (5 bases). This CDR3 has 15 amino acids. Germline V CDR1 and CDR2: SGDLS, YYNGEE. Trimming removed 5 bases at V and 3 bases at J, with 17 bases between.

The V call is TRBV19, the J call TRBJ1-1; 7 nucleotides align to TRBD1. Trimming took 3 bases from V and 7 from J; bases not matched to a gene: 8. Germline values: CDR1 LNHDA, CDR2 SQIVND (reference sequence). This CDR3 is 14 amino acids long. The CDR3 sequence is CASSIRLTGSEAFF. CDR3 bases: TGTGCCAGTAGTATCCGGCTGACAGGGAGTGAAGCTTTCTTT.

V usage is TRBV15 and J usage is TRBJ1-5; D gene unclear. This CDR3 is 15 amino acids long. Germline V gene sequence: CDR1 LNHNV, CDR2 YYDKDF (reference sequence). The V and J ends lost 1 base and 8 bases respectively, with 15 bases between them. CDR3 in amino acids: CATSRVAGLTEPQHF. For the CDR3, the DNA is TGTGCCACCAGCAGAGTTGCAGGCCTGACGGAGCCCCAGCATTTT. The entire variable domain, with the rest obtained from reference TRBV15 and TRBJ1-5, is as follows: DAMVIQNPRYQVTQFGKPVTLSCSQTLNHNVMYWYQQKSSQAPKLLFHYYDKDFNNEADTPDNFQSRRPNTSFCFLDIRSPGLGDTAMYLCATSRVAGLTEPQHFGDGTRLSIL.